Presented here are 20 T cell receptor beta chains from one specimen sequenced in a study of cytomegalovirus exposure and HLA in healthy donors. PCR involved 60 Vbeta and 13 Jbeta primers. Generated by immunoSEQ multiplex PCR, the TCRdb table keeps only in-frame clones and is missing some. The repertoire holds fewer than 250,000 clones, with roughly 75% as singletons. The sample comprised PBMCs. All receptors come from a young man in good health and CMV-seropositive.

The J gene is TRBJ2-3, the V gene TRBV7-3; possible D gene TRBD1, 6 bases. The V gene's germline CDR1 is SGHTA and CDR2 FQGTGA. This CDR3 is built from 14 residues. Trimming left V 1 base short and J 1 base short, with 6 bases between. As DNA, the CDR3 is TGTGCCAGCAGCTTAAACAGGGGCACAGATACGCAGTATTTT. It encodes CASSLNRGTDTQYF. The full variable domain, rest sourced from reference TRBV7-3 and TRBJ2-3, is GAGVSQTPSNKVTEKGKYVELRCDPISGHTALYWYRQSLGQGPEFLIYFQGTGAADDSGLPNDRFFAVRPEGSVSTLKIQRTERGDSAVYLCASSLNRGTDTQYFGPGTRLTVL.

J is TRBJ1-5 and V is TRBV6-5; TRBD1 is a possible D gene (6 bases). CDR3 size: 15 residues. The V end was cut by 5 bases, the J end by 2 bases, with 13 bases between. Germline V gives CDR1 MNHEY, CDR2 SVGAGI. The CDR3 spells CASSTQGPGNQPQHF. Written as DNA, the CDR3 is TGTGCCAGCAGTACGCAGGGGCCAGGCAATCAGCCCCAGCATTTT.

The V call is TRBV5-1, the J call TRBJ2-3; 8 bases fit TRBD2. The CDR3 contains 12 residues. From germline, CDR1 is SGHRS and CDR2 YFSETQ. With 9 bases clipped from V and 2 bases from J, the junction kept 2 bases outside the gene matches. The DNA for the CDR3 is TGCGCCACCGGGAGGGACACAGATACGCAGTATTTT. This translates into CATGRDTDTQYF.

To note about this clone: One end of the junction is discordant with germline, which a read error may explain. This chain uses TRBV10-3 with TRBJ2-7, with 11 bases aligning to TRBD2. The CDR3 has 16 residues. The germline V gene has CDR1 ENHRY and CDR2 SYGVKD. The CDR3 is CAISEGSGGGSYEQYF. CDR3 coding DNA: TGTGCCATTAGTGAGGGTAGCGGGGGGGGAAGCTACGAGCAGTACTTC.

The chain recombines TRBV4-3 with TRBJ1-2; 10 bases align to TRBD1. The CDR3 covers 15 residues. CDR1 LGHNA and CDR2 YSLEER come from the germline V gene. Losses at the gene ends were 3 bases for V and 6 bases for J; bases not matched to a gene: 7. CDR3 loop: CASSQGTGEGHGYTF. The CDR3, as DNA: TGCGCCAGCAGCCAGGGGACAGGGGAGGGGCATGGCTACACCTTC.

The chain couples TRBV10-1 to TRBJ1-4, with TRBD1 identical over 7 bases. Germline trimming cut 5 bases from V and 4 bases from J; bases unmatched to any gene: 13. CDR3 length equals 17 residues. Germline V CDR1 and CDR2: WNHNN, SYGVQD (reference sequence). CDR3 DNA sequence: TGCGCCAGCAGTCTTTTGGGTGCGGGACAGCATAATGAAAAACTGTTTTTT. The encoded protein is CASSLLGAGQHNEKLFF.

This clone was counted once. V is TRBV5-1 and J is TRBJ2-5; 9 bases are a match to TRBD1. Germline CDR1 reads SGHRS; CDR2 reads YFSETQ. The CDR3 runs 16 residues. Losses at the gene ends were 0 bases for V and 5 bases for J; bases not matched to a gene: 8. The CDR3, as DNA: TGCGCCAGCAGCTTGGGACAGGGGGTGATATGGGAGACCCAGTACTTC. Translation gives CASSLGQGVIWETQYF.

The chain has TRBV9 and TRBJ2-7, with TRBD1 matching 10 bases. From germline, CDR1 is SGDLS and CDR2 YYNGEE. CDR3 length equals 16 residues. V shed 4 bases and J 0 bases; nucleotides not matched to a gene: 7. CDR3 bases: TGTGCCAGCAGCCCTGGGACAGGGGAGGGCTCCTACGAGCAGTACTTC. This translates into CASSPGTGEGSYEQYF.

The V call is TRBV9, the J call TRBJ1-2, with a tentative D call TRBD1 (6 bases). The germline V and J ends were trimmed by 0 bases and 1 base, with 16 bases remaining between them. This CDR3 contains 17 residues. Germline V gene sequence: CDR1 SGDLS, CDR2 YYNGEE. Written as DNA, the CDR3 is TGTGCCAGCAGCGTAGGGGGGGGGCAGGGCGATAACTATGGCTACACCTTC. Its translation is CASSVGGGQGDNYGYTF.

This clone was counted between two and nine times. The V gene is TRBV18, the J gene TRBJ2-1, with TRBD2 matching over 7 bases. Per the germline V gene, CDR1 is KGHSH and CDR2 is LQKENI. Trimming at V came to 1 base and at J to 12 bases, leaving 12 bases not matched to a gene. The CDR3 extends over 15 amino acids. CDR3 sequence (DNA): TGTGCCAGCTCACCACGGGGTGCCGGGGAGGGACGGCAGTTCTTC. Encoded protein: CASSPRGAGEGRQFF.

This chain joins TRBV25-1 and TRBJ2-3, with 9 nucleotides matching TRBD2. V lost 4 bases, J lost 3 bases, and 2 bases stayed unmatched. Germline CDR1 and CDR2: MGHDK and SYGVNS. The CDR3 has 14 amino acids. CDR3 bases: TGTGCCAGCAGTGTTAGCGGGGGAACAGATACGCAGTATTTT. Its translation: CASSVSGGTDTQYF.

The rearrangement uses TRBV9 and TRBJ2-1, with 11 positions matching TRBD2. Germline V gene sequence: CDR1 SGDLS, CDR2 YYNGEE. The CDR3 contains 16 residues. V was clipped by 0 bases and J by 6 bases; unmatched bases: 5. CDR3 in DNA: TGTGCCAGCAGCGTAGCAGTAGCGGGGGGGTTCAATGAGCAGTTCTTC. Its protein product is CASSVAVAGGFNEQFF.

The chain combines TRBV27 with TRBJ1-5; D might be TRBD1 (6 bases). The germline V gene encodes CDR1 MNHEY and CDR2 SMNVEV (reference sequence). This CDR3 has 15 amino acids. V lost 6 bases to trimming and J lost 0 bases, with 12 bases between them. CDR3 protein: CASRRTDYSNQPQHF. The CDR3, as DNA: TGTGCCAGCAGGCGGACAGATTATAGCAATCAGCCCCAGCATTTT.

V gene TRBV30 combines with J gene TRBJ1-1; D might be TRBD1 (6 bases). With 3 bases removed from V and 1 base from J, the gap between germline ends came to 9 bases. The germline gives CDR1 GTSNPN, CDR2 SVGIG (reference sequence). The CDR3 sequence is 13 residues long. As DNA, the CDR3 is TGTGCCTGGAGGGCGACAGGGAACACTGAAGCTTTCTTT. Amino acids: CAWRATGNTEAFF.

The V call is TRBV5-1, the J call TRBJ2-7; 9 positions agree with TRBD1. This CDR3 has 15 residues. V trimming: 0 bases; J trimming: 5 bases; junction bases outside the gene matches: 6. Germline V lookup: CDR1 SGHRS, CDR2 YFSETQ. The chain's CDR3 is CASSLGDRDRDEQYF. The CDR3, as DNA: TGCGCCAGCAGCTTGGGGGACAGGGATCGGGACGAGCAGTACTTC.

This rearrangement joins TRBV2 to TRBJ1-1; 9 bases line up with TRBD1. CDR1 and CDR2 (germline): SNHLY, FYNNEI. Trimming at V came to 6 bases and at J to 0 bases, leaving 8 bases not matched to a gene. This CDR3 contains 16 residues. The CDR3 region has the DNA TGTGCCAGCAGGACAGGGGGGCCGGGTGTGAACACTGAAGCTTTCTTT. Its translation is CASRTGGPGVNTEAFF.

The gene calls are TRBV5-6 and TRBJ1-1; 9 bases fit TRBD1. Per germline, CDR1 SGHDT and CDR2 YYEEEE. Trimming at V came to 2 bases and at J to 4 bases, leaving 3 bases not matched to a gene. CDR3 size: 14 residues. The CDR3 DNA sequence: TGTGCCAGCAGCTTTCCGGGACAGGGCACTGAAGCTTTCTTT. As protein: CASSFPGQGTEAFF. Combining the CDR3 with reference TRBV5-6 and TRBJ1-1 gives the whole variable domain DAGVTQSPTHLIKTRGQQVTLRCSPKSGHDTVSWYQQALGQGPQFIFQYYEEEERQRGNFPDRFSGHQFPNYSSELNVNALLLGDSALYLCASSFPGQGTEAFFGQGTRLTVV.

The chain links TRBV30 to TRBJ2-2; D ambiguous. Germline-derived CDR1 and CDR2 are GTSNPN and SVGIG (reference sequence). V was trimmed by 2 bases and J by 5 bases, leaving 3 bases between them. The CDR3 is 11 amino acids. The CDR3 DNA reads TGTGCCTGGAGTCCTACCGGGGAGCTGTTTTTT. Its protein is CAWSPTGELFF.

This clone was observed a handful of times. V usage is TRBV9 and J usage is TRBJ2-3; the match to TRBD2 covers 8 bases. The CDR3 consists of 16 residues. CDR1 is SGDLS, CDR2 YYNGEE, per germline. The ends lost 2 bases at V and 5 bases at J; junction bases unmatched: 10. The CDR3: CASSVFLAGGGDTQYF. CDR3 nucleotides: TGTGCCAGCAGCGTCTTTCTGGCGGGAGGCGGAGATACGCAGTATTTT.

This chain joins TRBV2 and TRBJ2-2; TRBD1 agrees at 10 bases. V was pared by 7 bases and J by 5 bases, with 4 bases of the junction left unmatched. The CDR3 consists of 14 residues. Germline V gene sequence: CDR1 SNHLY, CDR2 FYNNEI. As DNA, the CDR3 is TGTGCCAGCAAGGACAGGGGGTATACCGGGGAGCTGTTTTTT. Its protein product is CASKDRGYTGELFF. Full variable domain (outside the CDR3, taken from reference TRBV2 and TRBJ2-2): EPEVTQTPSHQVTQMGQEVILRCVPISNHLYFYWYRQILGQKVEFLVSFYNNEISEKSEIFDDQFSVERPDGSNFTLKIRSTKLEDSAMYFCASKDRGYTGELFFGEGSRLTVL.